A selection of T cell receptor beta chains follows, all from one sample in a study of T cell repertoires in cytomegalovirus infection. One entry per CDR3 protein results from TCRdb running MiXCR on the reads. Seen here are about 900,000 distinct CDR3 sequences, roughly 30% observed once, and the top ten hold around 15%. These receptors have no known antigen. Here the sequenced sample was cultured CD8+ T cells from PBMCs, taken from culture after CMV antigen stimulation. The receptors derive from a human donor in good health (CMV status not recorded). Some clones in this sample may be carry-over from other donors' samples. Both conserved end residues are part of each CDR3. The order of the fields is J gene, clone size, V gene, CDR3 protein. A clone size is listed for some rows: how often the clone was seen (once, few, many), or a class if it is expanded.

>TRBJ1-6|many|TRBV7-8
CASSLEGAFSYNSPLHF
>TRBJ2-7|few|TRBV5-1
CASTPLEDSPTYEQYF
>TRBJ1-2|-|TRBV13
CASSGGSYGYTF
>TRBJ1-5|-|TRBV27
CASSLSWDSFNQPQHF
>TRBJ2-1|many|TRBV7-9
CASSRGASSYNEQFF
>TRBJ2-1|-|TRBV11-2
CASSWTSSRQFF
>TRBJ2-3|-|TRBV27
CASSPGLSLSTDTQYF
>TRBJ2-7|few|TRBV2
CASSERGAGSYEQYF
>TRBJ2-7|-|TRBV10-2
CASSAGSRHYEQYF
>TRBJ1-2|-|TRBV6-2/TRBV6-3
CASSWSSFGYTF
>TRBJ2-7|-|TRBV4-2
CASSLYGTGNYEQYF
>TRBJ1-2|few|TRBV27
CASSPGTFGYTF
>TRBJ2-5|-|TRBV7-6
CASSTPLGGRQETQYF
>TRBJ1-5|-|TRBV12-5
CASGFLDRTYQPQHF
>TRBJ2-7|-|TRBV6-5
CASSYSTSGSVEQYF
>TRBJ2-3|-|TRBV11-3
CASSPRRGVSTDTQYF
>TRBJ1-2|once|TRBV20-1
CSAPPGTANYGYTF
>TRBJ2-5|few|TRBV19
CASSRSGGTVETQYF
>TRBJ1-1|-|TRBV29-1
CSVAERYMNTEAFF
>TRBJ1-2|-|TRBV19
CASTNDRAAGGYTF
>TRBJ1-6|-|TRBV7-8
CASSLGRGRNSPLHF
>TRBJ2-5|-|TRBV4-3
CASSQDPTAQETQYF
>TRBJ2-5|-|TRBV3-1
CASSQDGGINQETQYF
>TRBJ2-1|-|TRBV9
CASGWGGRRDEQFF
>TRBJ1-2|few|TRBV6-2/TRBV6-3
CASIDYDPGGANYGYTF
>TRBJ2-1|-|TRBV20-1
CSARRQGPPYNEQFF
>TRBJ1-2|many|TRBV7-9
CASSLGPTGYTF